This TCR beta chain is drawn from a study of cytomegalovirus exposure and HLA in healthy donors. Study-level results: A missense DCLRE1C variant was associated with V- and J-gene trimming of TCR beta chains in a later analysis, and an independent cohort replicated the association. The authors confirmed in vitro that a few CMV-associated chains were specific for CMV antigens.

Donors counted as nominally healthy when sampled, yet unrecorded immune exposures were likely. Trimming pared 6 bases from V and 1 base from J, leaving 3 bases between. The germline V gene encodes CDR1 SNHLY and CDR2 FYNNEI. The CDR3 extends over 11 amino acids. PCR amplification relied on 60 Vbeta primers (plus 13 Jbeta primers). Assay used: immunoSEQ multiplex PCR; TCRdb lists only in-frame clones, some missing. The sample lists more than 110,000 clones, 77% occurring once. Remarks on this clone: As yet, its antigen is unknown.

Source material: PBMCs. This chain links TRBV2 with TRBJ2-5; the D is unclear. The sequence was collected from a male donor in good health and CMV-seronegative. The DNA of the CDR3 is TGTGCCAGCAGCATCCAAGAGACCCAGTACTTC. It specifies CASSIQETQYF.